This passage covers 25 T cell receptor beta chains from one sample sequenced in a study of cytomegalovirus exposure and HLA in healthy donors. PCR was performed using 60 Vbeta and 13 Jbeta primers. Sequenced by immunoSEQ multiplex PCR; TCRdb stores in-frame clones only, minus some. The sample includes over 60,000 clones, 65% to 70% of them seen just once. Source material: PBMCs. These TCRs come from a male donor in good health and CMV-seropositive.

The CDR3 loop is CASRQPPGEQYF. The DNA for the CDR3 is TGTGCCAGTAGGCAGCCTCCGGGGGAGCAGTACTTC. The chain carries TRBV19 and TRBJ2-7; D might be TRBD2 (5 bases). V dropped 6 bases and J dropped 7 bases, with 13 bases sitting between them. CDR3 length: 12 amino acids. CDR1 is LNHDA and CDR2 is SQIVND in the germline V gene (reference sequence).

The chain couples TRBV23-1 to TRBJ1-2; no reliable D call. TRBV23-1 is placed among ORFs of uncertain function. The CDR3 is made up of 14 amino acids. Trimming took off 1 base at V and 2 bases at J, with 8 bases between the two ends. CDR3 sequence: CASSQCKLNYGYTF. As DNA, the CDR3 is TGCGCCAGCAGTCAATGTAAGCTGAACTATGGCTACACCTTC.

This clone was seen a few times. The rearrangement links TRBV2 to TRBJ2-1, with TRBD1 identical over 11 bases. After removal of 6 bases from V and 5 bases from J, the junction contained 6 bases not matched to a gene. The germline CDR1 and CDR2 sequences are SNHLY and FYNNEI. This CDR3 spans 15 amino acids. The CDR3 DNA reads TGTGCCAGCAGAGCCGGACAGGGGGCTAACAATGAGCAGTTCTTC. Its translation: CASRAGQGANNEQFF.

CDR3 coding DNA: TGTGCCTGGAGTATGGGACAGACTACTCTCGGCTACACCTTC. Translated, it gives CAWSMGQTTLGYTF. V usage is TRBV30 and J usage is TRBJ1-2; 7 bases align to TRBD1. This CDR3 comprises 14 residues. Trimming at V came to 2 bases and at J to 8 bases, leaving 11 bases not matched to a gene. Germline V gene sequence: CDR1 GTSNPN, CDR2 SVGIG (reference sequence).

The chain links TRBV11-2 to TRBJ1-1, with a tentative D call TRBD1 (5 bases). CDR1 is SGHAT and CDR2 is FQNNGV in the germline V gene. This CDR3 region has 14 residues. Trimming shortened V by 7 bases and J by 1 base, and 13 bases separated the two germline ends. The CDR3 here is CASTLNQGNTEAFF. The CDR3 DNA reads TGTGCCAGCACCCTAAATCAGGGGAACACTGAAGCTTTCTTT.

J is TRBJ2-3 and V is TRBV7-2; D is ambiguous. The germline V gene has CDR1 SGHTA and CDR2 FQGNSA. The CDR3 consists of 12 residues. The ends were cut back, 4 bases at V and 2 bases at J, with 4 bases in the middle. The CDR3 reads CASSYYTDTQYF. The CDR3 coding sequence is TGTGCCAGCAGCTATTACACAGATACGCAGTATTTT.

The chain combines TRBV10-1 with TRBJ2-3; 11 bases line up with TRBD2. V dropped 2 bases and J dropped 6; count of bases not matched to a gene: 10. This CDR3 region has 17 residues. Germline-derived CDR1 and CDR2 are WNHNN and SYGVQD (reference sequence). CDR3 sequence: CASSEPPSGRPPDTQYF. The CDR3 coding sequence is TGCGCCAGCAGTGAGCCCCCTAGCGGGAGGCCTCCCGATACGCAGTATTTT.

The V gene is TRBV15, the J gene TRBJ2-5; D unresolved. The end of the DNA aligns better with TRBJ2-7, so the J call may be wrong. CDR3 length equals 13 residues. Germline assignment: CDR1 LNHNV and CDR2 YYDKDF (reference sequence). The CDR3 DNA reads TGTGCCACCAGCAGACCGTGGTCCTACGAGCAGTACTTC. Translated, it gives CATSRPWSYEQYF.

The genes are TRBV10-1 and TRBJ2-7, with 11 bases lining up with TRBD2. Germline V gene sequence: CDR1 WNHNN, CDR2 SYGVQD (reference sequence). V lost 0 bases to trimming and J lost 2 bases; unmatched junction nucleotides: 3. This CDR3 is 16 amino acids long. CDR3 bases: TGCGCCAGCAGTGAGTCGCCTAGCGGGAGGACCTACGAGCAGTACTTC. Protein: CASSESPSGRTYEQYF.

The chain carries TRBV4-1 and TRBJ2-1; 7 bases fit TRBD2. CDR1 and CDR2 (germline): MGHRA, YSYEKL. CDR3 length: 14 amino acids. Germline trimming cut 3 bases from V and 7 bases from J; bases unmatched to any gene: 6. The CDR3 sequence: CASSQVTGGNEQFF. CDR3 nucleotides: TGCGCCAGCAGCCAGGTGACGGGGGGTAATGAGCAGTTCTTC.

V and J are TRBV27 and TRBJ1-1, with 7 bases aligning to TRBD1. CDR3 size: 13 residues. Germline CDR1 and CDR2: MNHEY and SMNVEV (reference sequence). Losses at the gene ends were 5 bases for V and 3 bases for J; bases not matched to a gene: 3. CDR3 DNA sequence: TGTGCCAGCAGTAGACAGGGTGACACTGAAGCTTTCTTT. Its translation is CASSRQGDTEAFF.

The genes are TRBV6-5 and TRBJ2-1; 7 nucleotides line up with TRBD2. The CDR3 has 14 amino acids. The germline V gene encodes CDR1 MNHEY and CDR2 SVGAGI. With V trimmed by 0 bases and J by 10 bases, 6 bases remained unmatched. The CDR3: CASSYSKAREEQFF. In DNA, the CDR3 is TGTGCCAGCAGTTACTCGAAGGCGCGGGAGGAGCAGTTCTTC.

The rearrangement links TRBV2 to TRBJ1-5; the D is unclear. The germline CDR1 and CDR2 sequences are SNHLY and FYNNEI. V lost 4 bases, J lost 1 base, and 5 bases lay in between. The CDR3 is 13 amino acids. CDR3 amino acids: CASSVGSNQPQHF. In DNA form, the CDR3 reads TGTGCCAGCAGTGTGGGCAGCAATCAGCCCCAGCATTTT.

This clone came up once. J is TRBJ2-3 and V is TRBV10-3; D is undetermined. CDR3 size: 14 residues. Trimming removed 3 bases at V and 6 bases at J, with 13 bases between. Germline V gene lookup returns CDR1 ENHRY and CDR2 SYGVKD. CDR3 bases: TGTGCCATCAGTGACCCAAATCGAGGCGATACGCAGTATTTT. Protein sequence: CAISDPNRGDTQYF.

This clone was picked up one time. In DNA form, the CDR3 reads TGTGCTAGTGGCACTATCAACACCGGGGAGCTGTTTTTT. As protein: CASGTINTGELFF. The chain carries TRBV12-5 and TRBJ2-2; D call uncertain. Trimming took off 6 bases at V and 2 bases at J, with 7 bases between the two ends. This CDR3 is built from 13 residues. The germline CDR1 and CDR2 sequences are LGHNT and FRNRAP.

The CDR3 loop reads CATSAGLAYEQYF. Here the CDR3 DNA reads TGTGCCACCTCAGCGGGACTCGCCTACGAGCAGTACTTC. The rearrangement uses TRBV19 and TRBJ2-7; 7 nucleotides align to TRBD2. This CDR3 region has 13 residues. V gave up 10 bases and J gave up 2 bases; unmatched junction bases: 8. The germline V gene encodes CDR1 LNHDA and CDR2 SQIVND (reference sequence).

This sequence joins TRBV21-1 and TRBJ1-1; TRBD1 reflects the table's D call only, with no check against the DNA. TRBV21-1 is tagged as a pseudogene. The CDR3 totals 15 residues. CDR3 in DNA: TGTGCCAGCAGCAACGAGGCAGGGCCCAACACTGAAGCTTTCTTT. Amino acid sequence: CASSNEAGPNTEAFF.

The chain has TRBV5-5 and TRBJ1-5; D might be TRBD1 (6 bases). Trimming left V 3 bases short and J 7 bases short, with 11 bases between. CDR3 size: 13 residues. CDR1 and CDR2 (germline): SGHKS, YYEKEE (reference sequence). CDR3 nucleotides: TGTGCCAGCAGCTCACAGGGACAACAGCCCCAGCATTTT. It is translated as CASSSQGQQPQHF.

The chain couples TRBV6-5 to TRBJ2-7; 12 bases are a match to TRBD1. Germline values: CDR1 MNHEY, CDR2 SVGAGI. This CDR3 has 15 amino acids. V was clipped by 6 bases and J by 4 bases; unmatched bases: 7. The CDR3 reads CASRLGQGASYEQYF. CDR3 DNA: TGTGCCAGCAGACTGGGACAGGGGGCTTCGTACGAGCAGTACTTC.

The chain couples TRBV6-6 to TRBJ2-7, with 8 bases aligning to TRBD1. With V trimmed by 2 bases and J by 2 bases, 8 bases remained unmatched. The CDR3 sequence is 16 residues long. CDR1 and CDR2 from the germline V gene are MNHNY and SVGAGI (reference sequence). CDR3 protein: CASSYRSGGSTYEQYF. The CDR3 coding sequence is TGTGCCAGCAGTTACCGTTCAGGGGGCTCGACCTACGAGCAGTACTTC.

The chain recombines TRBV7-9 with TRBJ1-3, with D maybe TRBD1 (5 bases). The germline gives CDR1 SEHNR, CDR2 FQNEAQ (reference sequence). Between the trimmed V and J ends, which lost 5 bases and 0 bases, there was a span of 14 bases. The CDR3 is 16 amino acids. CDR3 nucleotides: TGTGCCAGCAGCCGCACGACAGCAACCTCTGGAAACACCATATATTTT. Translated: CASSRTTATSGNTIYF.

This clone was found a few times. The chain combines TRBV4-2 with TRBJ2-1; D may be TRBD2 (5 bases). CDR1 is LGHNA, CDR2 YNFKEQ, per germline. The CDR3 is 14 amino acids. V gave up 1 base and J gave up 9 bases, with 13 bases separating them. This chain's CDR3 is CASSQGASEGEQFF. CDR3 in DNA: TGTGCCAGCAGCCAAGGAGCAAGTGAGGGTGAGCAGTTCTTC.

The V and J genes are TRBV19 and TRBJ2-3, with TRBD2 matching 9 bases. The CDR3 is 14 amino acids. Germline assignment: CDR1 LNHDA and CDR2 SQIVND (reference sequence). With 7 bases clipped from V and 5 bases from J, the junction kept 7 bases outside the gene matches. DNA of the CDR3: TGTGCCAGTATAAAAGCGGGAGGAGGAGATACGCAGTATTTT. Protein sequence: CASIKAGGGDTQYF.

The chain is built from TRBV30 and TRBJ2-1; 9 bases are shared with TRBD2. J was trimmed by 3 bases and V by 4 bases; bases with no gene match: 10. This CDR3 region has 16 residues. Germline CDR1 is GTSNPN and CDR2 is SVGIG (reference sequence). The CDR3: CAWIGTSGRSYNEQFF. In nucleotides, the CDR3 is TGTGCCTGGATAGGTACTAGCGGGCGAAGCTACAATGAGCAGTTCTTC.

This sequence joins TRBV13 and TRBJ2-7, with D perhaps TRBD1 (5 bases). The CDR3 sequence is 14 residues long. Germline V CDR1 and CDR2: PRHDT, FYEKMQ (reference sequence). V dropped 4 bases and J dropped 1 base, with 11 bases sitting between them. DNA for the CDR3: TGTGCCAGCAGCTCCCAGGACATATCCTACGAGCAGTACTTC. Protein: CASSSQDISYEQYF.